This TCR beta chain was observed in a study of technical replicates of blood from a handful of donors. TCRdb's copy holds only in-frame clones and misses some; the assay was immunoSEQ multiplex PCR. Of tens of thousands of clones in the sample, approximately 96% are singletons; the top ten hold around 0.2%. This clone was seen just once. Germline CDR1 SGHRS, CDR2 YFSETQ. The CDR3 is made up of 15 amino acids. With 0 bases removed from V and 3 bases from J, the gap between germline ends came to 12 bases. The source material was T cells isolated from PBMCs. The V gene is TRBV5-1, the J gene TRBJ1-2, with D possibly TRBD1 on 5 matching bases. The clonotype originates from a human donor in good health. CDR3 sequence reads: CASSLVGRADYGYTF. CDR3 in DNA: TGCGCCAGCAGCTTGGTTGGCAGGGCAGACTATGGCTACACCTTC.